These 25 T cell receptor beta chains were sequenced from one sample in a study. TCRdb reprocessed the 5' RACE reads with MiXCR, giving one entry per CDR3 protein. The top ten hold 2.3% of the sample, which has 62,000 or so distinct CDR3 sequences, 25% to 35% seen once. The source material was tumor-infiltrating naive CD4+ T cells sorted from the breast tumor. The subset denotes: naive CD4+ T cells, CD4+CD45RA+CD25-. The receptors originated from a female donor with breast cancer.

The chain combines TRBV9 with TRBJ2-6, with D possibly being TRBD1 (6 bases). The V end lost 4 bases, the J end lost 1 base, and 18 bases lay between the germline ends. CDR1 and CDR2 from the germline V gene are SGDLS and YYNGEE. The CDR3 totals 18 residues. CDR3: CASSLLTGPLSGANVLTF. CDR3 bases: TGTGCCAGCAGCTTACTGACAGGTCCACTTTCTGGGGCCAACGTCCTGACTTTC.

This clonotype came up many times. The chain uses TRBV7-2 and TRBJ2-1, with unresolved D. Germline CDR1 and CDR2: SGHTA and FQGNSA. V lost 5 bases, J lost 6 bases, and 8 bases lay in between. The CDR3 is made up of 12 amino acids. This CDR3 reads CASSLYGNEQFF. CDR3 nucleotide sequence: TGTGCCAGCAGCCTATACGGCAATGAGCAGTTCTTC.

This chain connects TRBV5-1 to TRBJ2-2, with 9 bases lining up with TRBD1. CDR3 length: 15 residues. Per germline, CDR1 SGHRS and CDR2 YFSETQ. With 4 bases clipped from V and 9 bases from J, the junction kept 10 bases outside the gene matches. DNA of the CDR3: TGCGCCAGCAGCCCAGACAGGGGGAGAACCAGGGAGCTGTTTTTT. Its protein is CASSPDRGRTRELFF.

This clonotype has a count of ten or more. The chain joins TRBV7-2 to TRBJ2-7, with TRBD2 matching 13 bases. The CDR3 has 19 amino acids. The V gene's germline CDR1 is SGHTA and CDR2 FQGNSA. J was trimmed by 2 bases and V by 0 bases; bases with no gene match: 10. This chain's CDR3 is CASSLAPATTSGRAYEQYF. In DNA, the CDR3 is TGTGCCAGCAGCTTAGCGCCGGCAACTACTAGCGGGAGGGCCTACGAGCAGTACTTC.

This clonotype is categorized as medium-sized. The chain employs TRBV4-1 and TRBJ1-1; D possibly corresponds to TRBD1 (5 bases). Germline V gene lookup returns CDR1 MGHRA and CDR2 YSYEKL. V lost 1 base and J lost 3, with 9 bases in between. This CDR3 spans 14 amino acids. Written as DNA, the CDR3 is TGCGCCAGCAGCCAAGCAGGGTTTGACACTGAAGCTTTCTTT. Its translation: CASSQAGFDTEAFF.

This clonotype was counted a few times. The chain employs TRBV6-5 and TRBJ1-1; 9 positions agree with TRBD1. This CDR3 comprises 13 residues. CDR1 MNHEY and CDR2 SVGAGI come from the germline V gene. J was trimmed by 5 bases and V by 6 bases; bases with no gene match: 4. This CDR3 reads CASSRTGVTEAFF. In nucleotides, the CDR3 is TGTGCCAGCAGCAGGACAGGGGTTACTGAAGCTTTCTTT.

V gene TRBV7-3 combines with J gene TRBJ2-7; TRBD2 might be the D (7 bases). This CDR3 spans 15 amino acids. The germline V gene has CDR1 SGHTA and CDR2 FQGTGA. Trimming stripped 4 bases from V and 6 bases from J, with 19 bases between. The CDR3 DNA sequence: TGTGCCAGCAGCTCATCGGGCGGGGGCTCAAGCGAGCAGTACTTC. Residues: CASSSSGGGSSEQYF.

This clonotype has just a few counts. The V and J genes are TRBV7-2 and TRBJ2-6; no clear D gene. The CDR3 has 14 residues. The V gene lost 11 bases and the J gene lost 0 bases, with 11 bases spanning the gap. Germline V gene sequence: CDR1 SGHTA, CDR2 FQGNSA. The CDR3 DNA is TGTGCCGGCGGACGGAACTCTGGGGCCAACGTCCTGACTTTC. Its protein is CAGGRNSGANVLTF.

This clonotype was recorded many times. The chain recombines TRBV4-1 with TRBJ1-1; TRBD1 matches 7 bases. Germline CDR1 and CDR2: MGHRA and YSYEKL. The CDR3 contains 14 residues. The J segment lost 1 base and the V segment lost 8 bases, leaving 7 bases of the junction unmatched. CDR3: CASRLQGTNTEAFF. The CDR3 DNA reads TGCGCCAGCCGTTTACAGGGGACGAACACTGAAGCTTTCTTT.

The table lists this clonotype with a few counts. CDR3 DNA sequence: TGCAGTGCTAGCCTACAGGGAGAGGAAGGCTACACCTTC. This sequence encodes CSASLQGEEGYTF. This sequence joins TRBV20-1 and TRBJ1-2; the D gene is possibly TRBD1 (6 bases). The CDR3 has 13 amino acids. V lost 3 bases to trimming and J lost 8 bases, with 16 bases between them. The germline CDR1 and CDR2 sequences are DFQATT and SNEGSKA (reference sequence).

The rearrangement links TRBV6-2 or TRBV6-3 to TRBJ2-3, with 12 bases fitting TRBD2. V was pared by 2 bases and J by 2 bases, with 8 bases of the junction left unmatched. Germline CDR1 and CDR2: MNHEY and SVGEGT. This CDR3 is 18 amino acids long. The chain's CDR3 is CASSYTPGLAGVTDTQYF. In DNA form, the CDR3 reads TGTGCCAGCAGTTACACACCGGGACTAGCGGGCGTCACAGATACGCAGTATTTT.

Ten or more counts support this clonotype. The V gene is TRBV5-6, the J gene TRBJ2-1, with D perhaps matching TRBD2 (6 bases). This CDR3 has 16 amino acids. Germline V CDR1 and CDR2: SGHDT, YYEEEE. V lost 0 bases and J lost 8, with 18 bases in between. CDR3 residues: CASSLVTAGRIDEQFF. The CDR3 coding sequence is TGTGCCAGCAGCTTGGTTACAGCAGGGAGGATCGATGAGCAGTTCTTC. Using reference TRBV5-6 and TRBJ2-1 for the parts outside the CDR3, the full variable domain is DAGVTQSPTHLIKTRGQQVTLRCSPKSGHDTVSWYQQALGQGPQFIFQYYEEEERQRGNFPDRFSGHQFPNYSSELNVNALLLGDSALYLCASSLVTAGRIDEQFFGPGTRLTVL.

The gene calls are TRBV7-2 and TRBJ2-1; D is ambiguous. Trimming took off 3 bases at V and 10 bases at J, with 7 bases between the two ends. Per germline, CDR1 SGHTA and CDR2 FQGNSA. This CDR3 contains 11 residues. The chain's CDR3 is CASSLLGEQFF. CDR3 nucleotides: TGTGCCAGCAGCTTGTTAGGGGAGCAGTTCTTC.

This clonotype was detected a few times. The CDR3 loop is CASSQEIVQIANTGELFF. CDR3 DNA sequence: TGCGCCAGCAGCCAAGAGATTGTACAGATCGCGAACACCGGGGAGCTGTTTTTT. This chain links TRBV4-1 with TRBJ2-2; D is unresolved. The CDR3 covers 18 residues. V lost 0 bases and J lost 0, with 14 bases in between. The germline CDR1 and CDR2 sequences are MGHRA and YSYEKL.

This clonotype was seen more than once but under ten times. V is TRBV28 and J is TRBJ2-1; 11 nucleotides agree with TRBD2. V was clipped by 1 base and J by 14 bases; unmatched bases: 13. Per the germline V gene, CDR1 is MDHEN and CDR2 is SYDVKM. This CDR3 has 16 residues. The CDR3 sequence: CASSLLSSGRHLGEFF. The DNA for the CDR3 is TGTGCCAGCAGTTTATTATCTAGCGGGAGGCACTTGGGGGAGTTCTTC.

The CDR3 loop reads CSARAAGQAGNTIYF. The CDR3 nucleotides are TGCAGTGCTAGAGCGGCAGGACAGGCTGGAAACACCATATATTTT. The chain recombines TRBV20-1 with TRBJ1-3, with 7 bases identical to TRBD1. CDR1 and CDR2 (germline): DFQATT, SNEGSKA (reference sequence). Losses at the gene ends were 1 base for V and 2 bases for J; bases not matched to a gene: 5. The CDR3 runs to 15 residues.

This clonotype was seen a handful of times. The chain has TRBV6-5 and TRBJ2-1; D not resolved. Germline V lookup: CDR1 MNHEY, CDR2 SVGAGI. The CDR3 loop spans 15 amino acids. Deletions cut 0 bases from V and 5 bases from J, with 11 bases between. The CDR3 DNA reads TGTGCCAGCAGTTACTCTTTCCCCCCCAACAATGAGCAGTTCTTC. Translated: CASSYSFPPNNEQFF.

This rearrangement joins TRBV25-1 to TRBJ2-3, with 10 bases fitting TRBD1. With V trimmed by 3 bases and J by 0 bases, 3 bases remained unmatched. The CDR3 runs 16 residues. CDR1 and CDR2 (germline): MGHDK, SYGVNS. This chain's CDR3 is CASSDKDRGSTDTQYF. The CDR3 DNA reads TGTGCCAGCAGTGACAAGGACAGGGGGAGCACAGATACGCAGTATTTT.

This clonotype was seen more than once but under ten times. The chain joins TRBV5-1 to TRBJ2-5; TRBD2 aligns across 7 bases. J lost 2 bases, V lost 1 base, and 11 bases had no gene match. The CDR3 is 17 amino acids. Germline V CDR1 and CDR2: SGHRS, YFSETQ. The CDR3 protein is CASSLRSAGSTQETQYF. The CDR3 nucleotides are TGCGCCAGCAGCTTGCGTTCAGCGGGATCGACACAAGAGACCCAGTACTTC.

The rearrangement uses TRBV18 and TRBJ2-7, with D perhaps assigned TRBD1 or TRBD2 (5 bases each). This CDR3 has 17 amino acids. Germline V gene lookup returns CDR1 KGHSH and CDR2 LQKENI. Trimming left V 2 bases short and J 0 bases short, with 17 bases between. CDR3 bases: TGTGCCAGCTCACCATTATTCGGGGCGCCGGGCTCCTACGAGCAGTACTTC. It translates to CASSPLFGAPGSYEQYF.

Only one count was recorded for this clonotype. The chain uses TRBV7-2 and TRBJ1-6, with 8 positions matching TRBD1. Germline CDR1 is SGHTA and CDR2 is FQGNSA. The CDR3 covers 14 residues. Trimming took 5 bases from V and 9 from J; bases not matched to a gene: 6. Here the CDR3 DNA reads TGTGCCAGCAGCCAATTGACAGGGGTTTCACCCCTCCACTTT. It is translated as CASSQLTGVSPLHF.

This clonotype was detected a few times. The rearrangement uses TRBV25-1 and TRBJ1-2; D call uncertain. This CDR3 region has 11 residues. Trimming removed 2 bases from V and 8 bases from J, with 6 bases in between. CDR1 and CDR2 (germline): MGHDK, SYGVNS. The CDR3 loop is CASSEGWGYTF. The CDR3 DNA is TGTGCCAGCAGTGAAGGGTGGGGCTACACCTTC.

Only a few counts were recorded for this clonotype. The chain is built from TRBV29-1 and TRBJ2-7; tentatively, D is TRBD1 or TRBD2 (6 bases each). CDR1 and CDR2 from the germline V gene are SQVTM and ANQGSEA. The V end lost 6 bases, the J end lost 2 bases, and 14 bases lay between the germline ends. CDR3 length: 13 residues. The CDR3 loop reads CSVLSGGPYEQYF. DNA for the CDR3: TGCAGCGTCCTAAGTGGGGGGCCCTACGAGCAGTACTTC.

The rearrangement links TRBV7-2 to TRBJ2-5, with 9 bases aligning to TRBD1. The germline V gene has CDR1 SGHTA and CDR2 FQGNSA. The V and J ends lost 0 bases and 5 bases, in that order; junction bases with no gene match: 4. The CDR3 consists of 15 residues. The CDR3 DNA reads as TGTGCCAGCAGCTTAGCGGGACAGGGCTCGGAGACCCAGTACTTC. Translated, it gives CASSLAGQGSETQYF.

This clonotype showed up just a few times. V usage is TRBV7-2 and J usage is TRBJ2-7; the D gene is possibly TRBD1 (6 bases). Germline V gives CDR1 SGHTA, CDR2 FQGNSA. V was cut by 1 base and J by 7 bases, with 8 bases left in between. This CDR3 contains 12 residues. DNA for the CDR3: TGTGCCAGCAGCTTAGATAGGGGGGAGCAGTACTTC. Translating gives CASSLDRGEQYF.